The clone carrying this TCR beta chain appeared a few times. Assay: immunoSEQ multiplex PCR; the TCRdb copy retains only in-frame clones and omits some. The sample holds about 36,000 clones; 75% to 90% are singletons and the top ten take about 10%. This sample was included in a study of PD-L1 blockade in urothelial cancer. As to time point: peripheral blood 6 weeks after treatment start. V lost 3 bases, J lost 3 bases, and 18 bases lay in between. Germline lookup yields CDR1 LNHDA and CDR2 SQIVND (reference sequence). The CDR3 extends over 17 amino acids. The V and J genes are TRBV19 and TRBJ2-4, with D perhaps matching TRBD1 (6 bases). This TCR derives from a man between 40 and 49 years old with urothelial cancer. The sequencing here drew on PBMCs, taken around atezolizumab (anti-PD-L1) treatment. The CDR3 loop is CASSIEGQWGVKNIQYF. CDR3 sequence (DNA): TGTGCCAGTAGTATTGAAGGACAGTGGGGTGTCAAAAACATTCAGTACTTC.